Following are 21 T cell receptor beta chains from one sample sequenced in a study. TCRdb fed the RT-PCR reads into MiXCR, producing one record per CDR3 protein. This table holds 650,000 to 800,000 distinct CDR3 sequences, 12% to 15% found once. The specimen sequenced was memory CD4+ T cells from blood. The source of these receptors is a female donor in good health, serving as a healthy control.

This clonotype was observed a handful of times. The V call is TRBV15, the J call TRBJ1-5; a possible D gene is TRBD1 (5 bases). Trimming pared 5 bases from V and 6 bases from J, leaving 14 bases between. The germline gives CDR1 LNHNV, CDR2 YYDKDF (reference sequence). CDR3 length equals 14 residues. This CDR3 reads CATSGRTRGQPQHF. The DNA of the CDR3 is TGTGCCACCAGCGGAAGGACAAGAGGTCAGCCCCAGCATTTT.

This clonotype was picked up many times. The gene calls are TRBV7-2 and TRBJ2-5; 7 bases line up with TRBD1. The length of the CDR3 is 14 residues. The germline CDR1 and CDR2 sequences are SGHTA and FQGNSA. V lost 2 bases to trimming and J lost 3 bases; unmatched junction nucleotides: 3. The CDR3 sequence is CASSLQGDEETQYF. The CDR3 nucleotides read TGTGCCAGCAGCTTACAGGGGGACGAAGAGACCCAGTACTTC.

V is TRBV27 and J is TRBJ2-5; the D is unclear. The CDR3 has 16 amino acids. Germline V CDR1 and CDR2: MNHEY, SMNVEV (reference sequence). V was pared by 6 bases and J by 5 bases, with 22 bases between. The CDR3 spells CASSSFDASDRETQYF. DNA for the CDR3: TGTGCCAGCAGCTCCTTTGACGCCTCGGATAGGGAGACCCAGTACTTC.

The V call is TRBV6-2 or TRBV6-3, the J call TRBJ1-1; D possibly corresponds to TRBD1 (5 bases). Trimming stripped 0 bases from V and 3 bases from J, with 17 bases between. Germline lookup yields CDR1 MNHEY and CDR2 SVGEGT. This CDR3 is built from 17 residues. This CDR3 is CASSYSRAGWVDTEAFF. The CDR3 DNA reads as TGTGCCAGCAGTTACTCGCGAGCAGGGTGGGTGGACACTGAAGCTTTCTTT.

This clonotype came up a few times. The V gene is TRBV28, the J gene TRBJ2-3; 8 bases line up with TRBD1. The CDR3 is 15 amino acids. Trimming cost V 3 bases and J 5 bases; bases outside gene matches: 7. The germline V gene encodes CDR1 MDHEN and CDR2 SYDVKM. The CDR3 region is CASSFPGGEGDTQYF. The CDR3 nucleotides are TGTGCCAGCAGTTTTCCAGGGGGCGAGGGAGATACGCAGTATTTT.

This clonotype occurred a few times. The CDR3 does not end in the conserved phenylalanine or tryptophan, so this is likely a read error. The rearrangement joins TRBV5-1 to TRBJ2-1; TRBD2 might be the D (5 bases). CDR1 SGHRS and CDR2 YFSETQ come from the germline V gene. V lost 4 bases, J lost 4 bases, and 9 bases lay in between. This CDR3 region has 13 residues. CDR3 DNA: TGCGCCAGCAGCAGGGAGCGGTACAATGAGCAGTTCTTG. Translated, it gives CASSRERYNEQFL.

This clonotype was observed a handful of times. The J gene is TRBJ2-2, the V gene TRBV6-2 or TRBV6-3, with TRBD2 matching over 7 bases. J gave up 10 bases and V 7 bases, and 9 bases lay outside the gene matches. Germline V lookup: CDR1 MNHEY, CDR2 SVGEGT. The CDR3 runs 13 residues. CDR3 residues: CASTLQAGKELFF. The DNA of the CDR3 is TGTGCCAGCACCCTCCAAGCGGGAAAGGAGCTGTTTTTT.

This clonotype was seen more than once but under ten times. The chain couples TRBV18 to TRBJ2-7, with TRBD1 as a possible D gene (5 bases). The CDR3 is 15 amino acids. Trimming stripped 0 bases from V and 4 bases from J, with 13 bases between. Germline values: CDR1 KGHSH, CDR2 LQKENI. DNA for the CDR3: TGTGCCAGCTCACCACCGACCAGGGCTGGGTACGAGCAGTACTTC. Protein product: CASSPPTRAGYEQYF.

This clonotype was seen many times. The chain uses TRBV5-5 and TRBJ2-5; 7 bases are shared with TRBD1. Germline CDR1 SGHKS, CDR2 YYEKEE (reference sequence). The J segment lost 1 base and the V segment lost 3 bases, leaving 6 bases of the junction unmatched. This CDR3 comprises 15 residues. CDR3 DNA: TGTGCCAGCAGCTCACCGGGACAGCGCCAAGAGACCCAGTACTTC. Translation gives CASSSPGQRQETQYF. The full variable domain, its missing parts supplied by reference TRBV5-5 and TRBJ2-5, is DAGVTQSPTHLIKTRGQQVTLRCSPISGHKSVSWYQQVLGQGPQFIFQYYEKEERGRGNFPDRFSARQFPNYSSELNVNALLLGDSALYLCASSSPGQRQETQYFGPGTRLLVL.

The genes are TRBV12-3 or TRBV12-4 and TRBJ2-1, with 8 bases identical to TRBD1. The CDR3 loop spans 14 amino acids. V lost 0 bases, J lost 7 bases, and 2 bases stayed unmatched. The CDR3 protein is CASSLAYRGNEQFF. In DNA form, the CDR3 reads TGTGCCAGCAGTTTAGCTTACAGGGGGAATGAGCAGTTCTTC.

V gene TRBV6-2 or TRBV6-3 combines with J gene TRBJ2-7, with 8 bases identical to TRBD2. Germline V gene lookup returns CDR1 MNHEY and CDR2 SVGEGT. V dropped 0 bases and J dropped 6; count of bases not matched to a gene: 4. This CDR3 region has 14 residues. The CDR3 spells CASSYSTSASEQYF. The CDR3 bases are TGTGCCAGCAGTTACTCGACTAGCGCGTCCGAGCAGTACTTC.

Many counts were recorded for this clonotype. The chain recombines TRBV4-2 with TRBJ2-7, with D possibly being TRBD1 (5 bases). V lost 0 bases and J 5 bases, leaving 11 bases between the germline ends. The CDR3 length is 14 residues. Per germline, CDR1 LGHNA and CDR2 YNFKEQ. DNA of the CDR3: TGTGCCAGCAGCCAAGATTTTAGGGGTGACGAGCAGTACTTC. Translated: CASSQDFRGDEQYF.

This chain uses TRBV6-2 or TRBV6-3 with TRBJ2-1; weak D call: TRBD1 (6 bases). CDR1 and CDR2 from the germline V gene are MNHEY and SVGEGT. V gave up 5 bases and J gave up 7 bases, with 18 bases separating them. The CDR3 loop spans 15 amino acids. Here the CDR3 reads CASSPQTGGGNEQFF. The CDR3 coding sequence is TGTGCCAGCAGTCCCCAGACAGGTGGTGGGAATGAGCAGTTCTTC.

The chain carries TRBV6-5 and TRBJ2-3, with a weak D call TRBD1 (5 bases). Trimming took off 5 bases at V and 4 bases at J, with 16 bases between the two ends. This CDR3 comprises 15 residues. Germline V CDR1 and CDR2: MNHEY, SVGAGI. CDR3 nucleotide sequence: TGTGCCAGCAGTCGGACACATTCGGGTGCAGATACGCAGTATTTT. Its translation is CASSRTHSGADTQYF.

This chain joins TRBV6-5 and TRBJ1-6; 7 bases fit TRBD1. The CDR3 has 15 residues. Per the germline V gene, CDR1 is MNHEY and CDR2 is SVGAGI. The junction had 9 bases not matched to a gene; V was cut back by 6 bases and J by 7 bases. CDR3 coding DNA: TGTGCCAGCAGCAGGGACAGTTGGGGAAATTCACCCCTCCACTTT. Amino acids: CASSRDSWGNSPLHF.

Ten or more counts support this clonotype. This chain joins TRBV20-1 and TRBJ2-7; weak D call: TRBD1 (5 bases). Germline V gene data show CDR1 as DFQATT and CDR2 as SNEGSKA (reference sequence). The germline V and J ends were trimmed by 0 bases and 5 bases, with 17 bases remaining between them. CDR3 length equals 15 residues. CDR3 nucleotide sequence: TGCAGTGCTAGAGAGAGGAAACTTGGGGCGCACGAGCAGTACTTC. Translation: CSARERKLGAHEQYF.

There are many counts of this clonotype. V gene TRBV9 combines with J gene TRBJ1-2; tentatively, D is TRBD1 (5 bases). This CDR3 is built from 15 residues. The V end was cut by 4 bases, the J end by 8 bases, with 21 bases between. CDR1 and CDR2 (germline): SGDLS, YYNGEE. The CDR3 nucleotides are TGTGCCAGCAGCTCCGGGGGACTCCCCACGGGAGGCTACACCTTC. This sequence encodes CASSSGGLPTGGYTF. Drawing the rest from reference TRBV9 and TRBJ1-2, the complete variable domain is DSGVTQTPKHLITATGQRVTLRCSPRSGDLSVYWYQQSLDQGLQFLIQYYNGEERAKGNILERFSAQQFPDLHSELNLSSLELGDSALYFCASSSGGLPTGGYTFGSGTRLTVV.

The chain joins TRBV6-5 to TRBJ2-2; the match to TRBD1 covers 8 bases. The CDR3 covers 15 residues. The junction had 9 bases not matched to a gene; V was cut back by 6 bases and J by 6 bases. Germline V gene lookup returns CDR1 MNHEY and CDR2 SVGAGI. As DNA, the CDR3 is TGTGCCAGCAGGCACACCGGGACAGGCGCCGGGGAGCTGTTTTTT. As protein: CASRHTGTGAGELFF.

This clonotype was seen more than once but under ten times. The chain carries TRBV10-1 and TRBJ2-1, with TRBD2 identical over 10 bases. The germline V gene encodes CDR1 WNHNN and CDR2 SYGVQD (reference sequence). Losses at the gene ends were 4 bases for V and 3 bases for J; bases not matched to a gene: 12. The CDR3 has 18 residues. The CDR3 DNA reads TGCGCCAGCAGTGTGGGGCTGGGGAGCGGGAGGGGCTACAATGAGCAGTTCTTC. Translated, it gives CASSVGLGSGRGYNEQFF.

The V call is TRBV20-1, the J call TRBJ1-2; D unresolved. Trimming took 2 bases from V and 8 from J, leaving 12 bases between them. This CDR3 spans 12 amino acids. Germline CDR1 and CDR2: DFQATT and SNEGSKA (reference sequence). The CDR3 sequence: CSARTGPDGYTF. The CDR3, as DNA: TGCAGTGCTAGAACGGGTCCGGACGGCTACACCTTC.

This clonotype was seen ten or more times. V usage is TRBV5-1 and J usage is TRBJ2-1; perhaps TRBD1 as D (6 bases). Germline-derived CDR1 and CDR2 are SGHRS and YFSETQ. This CDR3 region has 13 residues. Trimming left V 6 bases short and J 5 bases short, with 12 bases between. The CDR3 reads CASTIGQNNEQFF. In DNA form, the CDR3 reads TGCGCCAGCACCATAGGACAGAACAATGAGCAGTTCTTC.